This TCR beta chain was captured in a study of shared clonotypes between healthy human individuals (dated by TCRdb to 2020 to 2022). Describing the broader study: Two women and a few men aged 18 to 49 years were included in the cohort. For each donor, three plates each were used for CD4 naive and CD4 memory, two plates were used for CD8 naive, and one plate was used for CD8 memory. The study deeply sequenced blood TCR repertoires of 5 or 6 healthy adults to estimate repertoire size and the extent of clonotype sharing between individuals. Libraries were prepared and TCR repertoires were sequenced by different laboratories using diverse techniques, in order to increase sequencing depth and limit assay-specific biases. Each donor's leukapheresis produced roughly between roughly 0.85 and 10 billion PBMCs.

From a lookup of the germline V gene, CDR1 and CDR2 are SGHTS and YDEGEE. The V end loses 4 bases and the J end loses 4 bases, and a stretch of 20 bases separates them. Measured from the cysteine to the phenylalanine, the CDR3 is 16 residues long. Left in the record is the CDR3 DNA by itself, 48 bases read in frame from the first base. Using the deep immunoSEQ assay, multiplex PCR amplified TCR CDR3 regions from genomic DNA. Extracted genomic DNA from each cell subset was spread evenly across all wells of several immunoSEQ 96-well plates, with each plate serving as a replicate. Each replicate PCR for sorted subsets received about 210 ng genomic DNA, equal to tens of thousands of T cell genomes. Purified libraries were quantified with a Qubit 3.0 fluorometer, sized on a Bioanalyzer 2100, and re-quantified with the KAPA Library Quantification kit. Each immunoSEQ 96-well plate was sequenced on its own single-read 150-cycle Illumina NextSeq 550 flow cell. Processing in the source paper ran as follows. The immunoSEQ output contained only junctional sequences without quality scores, so filtering could not match that applied to full-length reads. Sequences were annotated with PyIR, a Python wrapper for IgBLAST v1.9, and V/J genes and CDR3 were assigned using IMGT germline references. Any read was removed if the V/J assignment was weak (E-value above 1e-6), the CDR3 was missing, or the read contained stop codons, out-of-frame junctions, or ambiguous translated residues. A V3J clonotype was defined by an identical inferred V gene, J gene, and CDR3 amino acid sequence. The percentage overlap between two repertoires was calculated by dividing the number of shared unique clonotypes by the size of the smaller repertoire. Repertoire richness was assessed with RTK rarefaction, the Chao1 estimator, and Recon v2.1 estimates of unobserved clonotypes. OLGA was used to compute generation probabilities for all TCRbeta clonotypes that the gDNA method yielded from a handful of donors. As stored in TCRdb, this immuneACCESS dataset retains in-frame rearrangements with V and J assigned. A fraction of the clones does not appear; measured against another copy, unresolved V genes explain less than half of the discrepancy, and the remainder lacks a known reason. V, J and clone size are taken as reported in that table, and D and trimming were inferred from the DNA itself. This sample lists 2.3 million or so clones; approximately 93% were detected once. Approximately 0.4% of the sample goes to the ten largest clones.

About this clone: The target of this receptor is not known. No base qualities exist here, and no much larger clone lies one base off it.

Overall study results and their limits: Naive subsets generally had larger estimated clonotype richness than memory subsets did. Sampling was restricted to blood, and TCR repertoires in tissues likely differ from the TCR repertoires found in blood. Because the study included a small number of donors, the genetic and exposure-history diversity represented was limited. Pairwise subsampling led to the expectation that sequencing depth would affect the degree of clonotype sharing among donors. Compared with non-shared clonotypes, the clonotypes found in all four sorted-subset donors had higher generation probabilities. Even with the large sequencing depth, rarefaction of the sorted-subset datasets indicated that sequencing was incomplete. When several donors were compared, the shared fraction of clonotypes was around 4.6% for naive CD4, less than 4% for naive CD8, 2% to 2.5% for memory CD4, and 0.3% to 0.5% for memory CD8.

Healthy HIV-negative adults with no recently reported acute infections or vaccinations were included as donors. Only Caucasian adults living in Nashville, Tennessee, USA were represented among the donors. CD4+ T cells were enriched through magnetic negative selection, after which naive cells were positively selected on CD45RA and the remaining negative fraction served as the memory subset. Blood was obtained by leukapheresis, after which PBMCs were separated by Ficoll-Histopaque density gradient centrifugation and cryopreserved in liquid nitrogen vapor phase. Analytical flow cytometry was used to check the purity and quantity of each magnetically sorted T cell population. Each sorted fraction had its genomic DNA isolated and then quantified by UV absorbance on a Nanodrop 2000c.

The clonotype originates from a man aged 18-30 years in good health. Some clones in this sample may be carry-over from other donors' samples. The source material was naive CD4+ T cells from PBMCs. Reading the label with the study, this specimen's cell subset or site is: CD45RA+ positively selected. The chain uses TRBV5-8 and TRBJ1-2, and perhaps TRBD1 as D gene, on 6 matching bases. The CDR3 is CASSRGLPSSPYGYTF. The DNA sequence reads TGTGCCAGCAGCCGGGGGCTGCCGAGTTCTCCCTATGGCTACACCTTC.